A single sample is the source of the 18 T cell receptor beta chains below, sequenced in a study of blood T cell repertoires in COVID-19. Repertoires were generated with immunoSEQ multiplex PCR, while TCRdb's copy carries only in-frame clones and drops some. The table has approximately 76,000 clones, about 80% seen once; the top ten hold under 40%. The material sequenced was peripheral blood. The receptors come from a woman between 65 and 79 years old with acute or convalescent COVID-19.

This rearrangement joins TRBV10-3 to TRBJ2-1; TRBD2 aligns across 7 bases. Germline CDR1 ENHRY, CDR2 SYGVKD. There are 15 residues in the CDR3. J gave up 4 bases and V 0 bases, and 3 bases lay outside the gene matches. For the CDR3, the DNA is TGTGCCATCAGTGAGTCAAGCGGGGATTACAATGAGCAGTTCTTC. Translating it yields CAISESSGDYNEQFF.

This chain joins TRBV29-1 and TRBJ2-2; unclear D gene. Germline V gene sequence: CDR1 SQVTM, CDR2 ANQGSEA. V shed 0 bases and J shed 0 bases, with 5 bases lying between them. The CDR3 runs 14 residues. The CDR3 DNA is TGCAGCGTTGAAGAGGGCGCGAACACCGGGGAGCTGTTTTTT. This gives the protein CSVEEGANTGELFF.

This chain links TRBV19 with TRBJ2-2, with 7 bases that match TRBD2. CDR3 length equals 15 residues. CDR1 and CDR2 from the germline V gene are LNHDA and SQIVND (reference sequence). J gave up 5 bases and V 6 bases, and 9 bases lay outside the gene matches. The CDR3: CASRLGVSGTGELFF. The CDR3 DNA sequence: TGTGCCAGTAGACTAGGGGTTAGCGGGACCGGGGAGCTGTTTTTT.

In its sample, this clone was seen a few times. The V gene is TRBV30, the J gene TRBJ1-1, with D unresolved. This CDR3 is built from 12 residues. Deletions cut 4 bases from V and 5 bases from J, with 11 bases between. Looked up from germline, CDR1 is GTSNPN and CDR2 is SVGIG (reference sequence). The CDR3 DNA reads as TGTGCCTGGAATACCCGGTCTACTGAAGCTTTCTTT. Residues: CAWNTRSTEAFF.

The chain links TRBV10-1 to TRBJ2-2; 7 bases map to TRBD1. This CDR3 is 13 amino acids long. The germline V gene encodes CDR1 WNHNN and CDR2 SYGVQD (reference sequence). With 6 bases clipped from V and 3 bases from J, the junction kept 1 base outside the gene matches. CDR3 coding DNA: TGCGCCAGCAGGCAGGGGGACACCGGGGAGCTGTTTTTT. It encodes CASRQGDTGELFF.

The V gene is TRBV2, the J gene TRBJ1-6, with D hard to call. The germline V gene encodes CDR1 SNHLY and CDR2 FYNNEI. V was pared by 4 bases and J by 8 bases, with 9 bases between. The CDR3 covers 13 residues. The chain's CDR3 is CASSGEGDSPLHF. CDR3 sequence (DNA): TGTGCCAGCAGTGGGGAGGGAGATTCACCCCTCCACTTT.

The chain uses TRBV19 and TRBJ1-5, with D tentatively TRBD1 (5 bases). Germline CDR1 and CDR2: LNHDA and SQIVND (reference sequence). CDR3 length equals 15 residues. With 7 bases removed from V and 1 base from J, the gap between germline ends came to 14 bases. CDR3 region: CASTGGGNSNQPQHF. CDR3 nucleotides: TGTGCCAGTACCGGCGGGGGGAACAGCAATCAGCCCCAGCATTTT.

The chain employs TRBV3-1 (or the pseudogene TRBV3-2) and TRBJ1-5; the D gene is possibly TRBD1 (6 bases). The length of the CDR3 is 15 residues. Trimming cost V 1 base and J 4 bases, with 11 bases left between them. The germline gives CDR1 LGHDT, CDR2 YNNKEL (reference sequence). The CDR3 loop reads CASSQVRDTNQPQHF. The CDR3 DNA reads as TGTGCCAGCAGCCAAGTTCGGGACACAAATCAGCCCCAGCATTTT.

V usage is TRBV18 and J usage is TRBJ2-7, with TRBD2 as a possible D gene (6 bases). V was cut by 0 bases and J by 4 bases, with 13 bases left in between. The CDR3 has 15 amino acids. In germline, CDR1 is KGHSH, CDR2 LQKENI. This chain's CDR3 is CASSPPGGNRYEQYF. The CDR3 DNA follows: TGTGCCAGCTCACCACCAGGAGGGAATCGATACGAGCAGTACTTC.

The CDR3 nucleotides are TGTGCCAGCAGCGTAGGAGGGGGACAGGACTATGGCTACACCTTC. It specifies CASSVGGGQDYGYTF. The rearrangement links TRBV9 to TRBJ1-2, with 8 bases matching TRBD1. With 0 bases clipped from V and 3 bases from J, the junction kept 4 bases outside the gene matches. From germline, CDR1 is SGDLS and CDR2 YYNGEE. The CDR3 sequence is 15 residues long. The full variable domain, rest sourced from reference TRBV9 and TRBJ1-2, is DSGVTQTPKHLITATGQRVTLRCSPRSGDLSVYWYQQSLDQGLQFLIQYYNGEERAKGNILERFSAQQFPDLHSELNLSSLELGDSALYFCASSVGGGQDYGYTFGSGTRLTVV.

DNA for the CDR3: TGTGCCAGCAGCCAAGATGGGGCGGCCCTCGGGCCCCTCCACTTT. Protein sequence: CASSQDGAALGPLHF. The chain employs TRBV14 and TRBJ1-6, with D perhaps matching TRBD1 (5 bases). Germline V gene data show CDR1 as SGHDN and CDR2 as FVKESK. CDR3 size: 15 residues. V shed 0 bases and J shed 13 bases, with 16 bases lying between them.

V and J are TRBV2 and TRBJ1-2; the match to TRBD1 covers 10 bases. Trimming at V came to 4 bases and at J to 1 base, leaving 3 bases not matched to a gene. CDR1 and CDR2 (germline): SNHLY, FYNNEI. The CDR3 is 15 amino acids. The CDR3 here is CASSAGTGVNYGYTF. In DNA form, the CDR3 reads TGTGCCAGCAGTGCCGGGACAGGGGTTAACTATGGCTACACCTTC.

The chain combines TRBV5-4 with TRBJ2-7, with D perhaps TRBD1 (7 bases). Trimming shortened V by 0 bases and J by 6 bases, and 16 bases separated the two germline ends. CDR3 length: 15 residues. The germline gives CDR1 SGHNT, CDR2 YYREEE (reference sequence). The CDR3, as DNA: TGTGCCAGCAGCTTGGGACAGGGACTTGGCGGCGAGCAGTACTTC. Its protein is CASSLGQGLGGEQYF.

CDR3 in amino acids: CASSPRRGRDGYTF. CDR3 nucleotide sequence: TGTGCCAGCAGCCCCCGGCGGGGTCGGGATGGCTACACCTTC. V and J are TRBV6-5 and TRBJ1-2; D is ambiguous. The V and J ends lost 6 bases and 6 bases respectively, with 17 bases between them. Germline loops: CDR1 MNHEY, CDR2 SVGAGI. The CDR3 sequence is 14 residues long.

V gene TRBV19 combines with J gene TRBJ1-2; the D gene is possibly TRBD1 (6 bases). CDR3 length equals 14 residues. CDR1 LNHDA and CDR2 SQIVND come from the germline V gene (reference sequence). V lost 3 bases, J lost 5 bases, and 13 bases lay in between. The CDR3: CASSISPGAYGYTF. CDR3 coding DNA: TGTGCCAGTAGTATTAGCCCAGGGGCGTATGGCTACACCTTC.

The CDR3 is CASGSPILETQYF. As DNA, the CDR3 is TGTGCTAGTGGATCGCCTATCCTGGAGACCCAGTACTTC. The chain couples TRBV12-5 to TRBJ2-5, with unresolved D. The CDR3 contains 13 residues. V gave up 6 bases and J gave up 5 bases, with 13 bases separating them. CDR1 and CDR2 (germline): LGHNT, FRNRAP.

The V and J genes are TRBV2 and TRBJ1-6; 11 nucleotides agree with TRBD1. CDR1 and CDR2 from the germline V gene are SNHLY and FYNNEI. After removal of 5 bases from V and 9 bases from J, the junction contained 9 bases not matched to a gene. The CDR3 loop spans 16 amino acids. CDR3 residues: CASSPDRGLSRSPLHF. The CDR3 DNA reads as TGTGCCAGCAGTCCGGACAGGGGGCTATCTCGTTCACCCCTCCACTTT.

The CDR3 bases are TGTGCCAGCAGCTTAGTCGCGGGGACTAGCGGAACCGGTCGCCGTACCAATGAGCAGTTCTTC. Amino acids: CASSLVAGTSGTGRRTNEQFF. J is TRBJ2-1 and V is TRBV7-8; 11 bases are a match to TRBD2. The CDR3 sequence is 21 residues long. Germline V gives CDR1 SGHVS, CDR2 FQNEAQ. Unmatched junction bases numbered 20, after V lost 1 base and J lost 6 bases.